This paragraph covers one T cell receptor beta chain sequence. This specimen comes from a study of T cell changes during pregnancy in multiple sclerosis. Produced via immunoSEQ multiplex PCR; TCRdb's table is partial and in-frame only. The sample has 50,000 to 60,000 clones, less than 95% seen once. Germline lookup yields CDR1 KGHSH and CDR2 LQKENI. Trimming removed 4 bases from V and 4 bases from J; junction bases left unmatched: 5. This CDR3 is built from 15 residues. The receptor was derived from a female donor in good health, enrolled as a control in a pregnancy study. V usage is TRBV18 and J usage is TRBJ1-5; 9 positions match TRBD1. This material consisted of peripheral blood, taken after pregnancy. The CDR3 DNA reads TGTGCCAGCTCACGGGGGACAGGGCCGAATCAGCCCCAGCATTTT. This gives the protein CASSRGTGPNQPQHF.